This T cell receptor (beta chain) appears in the sequencing data of a study of blood T cells in healthy people across ages. Study-level points and caveats: More naive CD4+ cells and higher diversity were found in long-lived than in aged donors.

Comment on this clonotype: Its specificity is unknown.

Germline CDR1 is MDHEN and CDR2 is SYDVKM. CDR3 length equals 20 residues. V trimming: 3 bases; J trimming: 11 bases; junction bases outside the gene matches: 29. With a J-beta primer mix and a sample-barcoded 5' primer, a second PCR ran about 7 to 12 cycles. MiXCR, applied by TCRdb to the 5' RACE reads, yields one record per CDR3 protein. The repertoire includes over 1.5 million distinct CDR3 sequences, roughly 49% of them detected once, and approximately 2% sits in the top ten. Sequencing input: blood. The clonotype originates from a woman in her forties in good health. The chain recombines TRBV28 with TRBJ2-5; 8 positions agree with TRBD2. CDR3 in amino acids: CASSFNRAGGIPSSYNEQYF. The CDR3 nucleotides read TGTGCCAGCAGTTTTAATCGGGCGGGGGGTATTCCGAGCTCCTACAATGAGCAGTACTTC.